Presented here are 24 T cell receptor beta chains from one specimen sequenced in a study of beta chain features in type 1 diabetes. The investigators reverse transcribed all of the isolated RNA, so they sequenced expressed TCRB transcripts. Data came from immunoSEQ multiplex PCR; TCRdb stores just in-frame clones and leaves some out. The data contain more than 350,000 clones, 10% to 12% of them singletons. The sample was naive CD4+ T cells from blood. These receptors all stem from a woman aged 18-30 years in good health.

This chain connects TRBV7-8 to TRBJ2-6; D remains unclear. V was trimmed by 5 bases and J by 0 bases, leaving 14 bases between them. The CDR3 loop spans 17 amino acids. In germline, CDR1 is SGHVS, CDR2 FQNEAQ. CDR3 DNA: TGTGCCAGCAGCGTACAACTCATAGACTCTGGGGCCAACGTCCTGACTTTC. Translation gives CASSVQLIDSGANVLTF.

A few counts support this clone. The rearrangement uses TRBV12-5 and TRBJ2-3; 8 bases are a match to TRBD1. Trimming took 0 bases from V and 2 from J; bases not matched to a gene: 4. CDR1 and CDR2 from the germline V gene are LGHNT and FRNRAP. CDR3 length equals 16 residues. The CDR3 reads CASGLVRTGFTDTQYF. CDR3 DNA sequence: TGTGCTAGTGGTTTGGTACGGACAGGGTTCACAGATACGCAGTATTTT.

This clone showed up just a few times. V is TRBV27 and J is TRBJ2-7, with TRBD1 identical over 8 bases. Trimming at V came to 5 bases and at J to 11 bases, leaving 14 bases not matched to a gene. Germline CDR1 MNHEY, CDR2 SMNVEV (reference sequence). CDR3 length: 14 residues. CDR3 bases: TGTGCCAGCAGTACTACCGGGACAGGTCTGCTCAAGTACTTC. Protein product: CASSTTGTGLLKYF.

This clone has more than one count but fewer than ten. V and J are TRBV7-9 and TRBJ1-2; TRBD1 matches at 9 bases. This CDR3 contains 14 residues. V lost 5 bases and J lost 8; bases outside the gene matches: 9. Germline V gene sequence: CDR1 SEHNR, CDR2 FQNEAQ (reference sequence). The CDR3 nucleotides are TGTGCCAGCAGCAGGTCCGGGACAGGGAAAGGCTACACCTTC. Its protein product is CASSRSGTGKGYTF.

In its sample, this clone was seen a few times. The rearrangement uses TRBV28 and TRBJ2-7, with 7 bases lining up with TRBD1. The trim removed 6 bases at V and 3 bases at J, leaving 11 bases unmatched. The CDR3 spans 15 residues. Germline loops: CDR1 MDHEN, CDR2 SYDVKM. The CDR3 DNA reads TGTGCCAGCAGCGGTCGCCGACAGGGTAGCTACGAGCAGTACGTC. This translates into CASSGRRQGSYEQYV.

The rearrangement joins TRBV6-1 to TRBJ2-5; D might be TRBD1 (6 bases). The V gene lost 4 bases and the J gene lost 3 bases, with 12 bases spanning the gap. Germline V gene lookup returns CDR1 MNHNS and CDR2 SASEGT. The CDR3 is 14 residues long. The DNA of the CDR3 is TGTGCCAGCAGTGCACAGGGCAATGAAGAGACCCAGTACTTC. This sequence encodes CASSAQGNEETQYF.

This clone occurred a few times. The chain recombines TRBV30 with TRBJ1-1; 9 bases are shared with TRBD1. CDR1 is GTSNPN and CDR2 is SVGIG in the germline V gene (reference sequence). The CDR3 covers 15 residues. The V and J ends lost 4 bases and 4 bases, in that order; junction bases with no gene match: 10. As DNA, the CDR3 is TGTGCCTGGACCCCTCCGGGACAGGGAGGCACTGAAGCTTTCTTT. Its protein product is CAWTPPGQGGTEAFF. Combining the CDR3 with reference TRBV30 and TRBJ1-1 gives the whole variable domain SQTIHQWPATLVQPVGSPLSLECTVEGTSNPNLYWYRQAAGRGLQLLFYSVGIGQISSEVPQNLSASRPQDRQFILSSKKLLLSDSGFYLCAWTPPGQGGTEAFFGQGTRLTVV.

This clone was seen a few times. The rearrangement uses TRBV29-1 and TRBJ2-1, with a weak D call TRBD1 (6 bases). The CDR3 contains 11 residues. CDR1 is SQVTM and CDR2 is ANQGSEA in the germline V gene. Between the trimmed V and J ends, which lost 7 bases and 7 bases, there was a span of 11 bases. CDR3 in DNA: TGCAGCGCGAGCAGGGGTAATGAGCAGTTCTTC. This sequence encodes CSASRGNEQFF.

V and J are TRBV4-1 and TRBJ1-1; D uncertain. Per the germline V gene, CDR1 is MGHRA and CDR2 is YSYEKL. V shed 3 bases and J shed 3 bases, with 14 bases lying between them. The CDR3 is 15 amino acids. In DNA, the CDR3 is TGCGCCAGCAGCCAGTACATGTTTGGGGACACTGAAGCTTTCTTT. Protein product: CASSQYMFGDTEAFF.

This sequence joins TRBV29-1 and TRBJ2-7; 8 bases are shared with TRBD1. CDR1 and CDR2 from the germline V gene are SQVTM and ANQGSEA. The CDR3 consists of 15 residues. V lost 4 bases, J lost 4 bases, and 12 bases stayed unmatched. The CDR3 sequence: CSVGPSTGAPYEQYF. The CDR3 DNA is TGCAGCGTTGGGCCCTCGACAGGGGCTCCGTACGAGCAGTACTTC.

The sample holds many counts of this clone. The sample contains more than one DNA sequence encoding this CDR3. This sequence joins TRBV30 and TRBJ2-5; no firm D call. This CDR3 has 11 residues. Looked up from germline, CDR1 is GTSNPN and CDR2 is SVGIG (reference sequence). Trimming removed 0 bases from V and 4 bases from J, with 3 bases in between. The CDR3 protein is CAWSVRETQYF. In DNA form, the CDR3 reads TGTGCCTGGAGTGTCAGAGAGACCCAGTACTTC.

The chain couples TRBV19 to TRBJ2-5, with D possibly being TRBD2 (6 bases). CDR3 length equals 14 residues. V was cut by 2 bases and J by 2 bases, with 9 bases left in between. Germline V lookup: CDR1 LNHDA, CDR2 SQIVND (reference sequence). The CDR3 here is CASSIRGTQETQYF. The CDR3, as DNA: TGTGCCAGTAGTATACGGGGGACGCAAGAGACCCAGTACTTC.

This rearrangement joins TRBV5-6 to TRBJ2-4; D is perhaps TRBD2 (5 bases). This CDR3 contains 16 residues. V lost 4 bases and J lost 1, with 15 bases in between. From germline, CDR1 is SGHDT and CDR2 YYEEEE. This chain's CDR3 is CASSPLRDGAKNIQYF. The CDR3 coding sequence is TGTGCCAGCAGCCCTCTCCGGGATGGGGCCAAAAACATTCAGTACTTC.

This clone was seen only a few times. V usage is TRBV5-1 and J usage is TRBJ1-1; D not certain. The CDR3 totals 14 residues. Trimming stripped 1 base from V and 1 base from J, with 8 bases between. Germline loops: CDR1 SGHRS, CDR2 YFSETQ. CDR3 protein: CASSLSPANTEAFF. DNA of the CDR3: TGCGCCAGCAGCTTGTCACCTGCGAACACTGAAGCTTTCTTT.

Only a few counts were recorded for this clone. The CDR3 region is CASSLSTEGRIATEAFF. The CDR3 DNA reads TGTGCCAGCAGCTTGAGCACTGAGGGGCGGATAGCCACTGAAGCTTTCTTT. The chain carries TRBV5-6 and TRBJ1-1; D perhaps matches TRBD1 (5 bases). The V end lost 1 base, the J end lost 4 bases, and 20 bases lay between the germline ends. CDR3 length: 17 residues. In germline, CDR1 is SGHDT, CDR2 YYEEEE.

This clone was seen a handful of times. The chain uses TRBV5-1 and TRBJ2-3, with D perhaps TRBD1 (5 bases). The length of the CDR3 is 14 residues. Trimming removed 4 bases from V and 4 bases from J, with 13 bases in between. Germline loops: CDR1 SGHRS, CDR2 YFSETQ. The CDR3: CASSPGQGADTQYF. CDR3 in DNA: TGCGCCAGCAGCCCGGGCCAGGGCGCAGATACGCAGTATTTT.

This chain joins TRBV7-2 and TRBJ2-6; D is uncertain. This CDR3 has 14 amino acids. Germline V CDR1 and CDR2: SGHTA, FQGNSA. V was shortened by 5 bases and J by 0 bases, with 5 bases between the two germline ends. The DNA of the CDR3 is TGTGCCAGCAGCCTCAACTCTGGGGCCAACGTCCTGACTTTC. Amino acid sequence: CASSLNSGANVLTF.

On this clone itself: Different DNA sequences within this sample yield the same CDR3. CDR3 residues: CASSLVGRNQPQHF. The DNA of the CDR3 is TGTGCCAGCAGCTTAGTCGGAAGAAATCAGCCCCAGCATTTT. The V and J genes are TRBV7-9 and TRBJ1-5; the D is unclear. The V end lost 1 base, the J end lost 4 bases, and 8 bases lay between the germline ends. Looked up from germline, CDR1 is SEHNR and CDR2 is FQNEAQ (reference sequence). The CDR3 runs 14 residues.

V usage is TRBV5-1 and J usage is TRBJ2-7, with TRBD1 identical over 7 bases. Per the germline V gene, CDR1 is SGHRS and CDR2 is YFSETQ. V shed 0 bases and J 2 bases; nucleotides not matched to a gene: 5. This CDR3 comprises 15 residues. CDR3 in DNA: TGCGCCAGCAGCTTGGACGGGACAGCTACCTACGAGCAGTACTTC. It is translated as CASSLDGTATYEQYF.

The chain has TRBV9 and TRBJ2-3; TRBD2 matches at 7 bases. Per the germline V gene, CDR1 is SGDLS and CDR2 is YYNGEE. The CDR3 loop spans 13 amino acids. V lost 4 bases, J lost 5 bases, and 4 bases stayed unmatched. This chain's CDR3 is CASSPGGKDTQYF. The DNA of the CDR3 is TGTGCCAGCAGCCCGGGGGGTAAAGATACGCAGTATTTT.

This clone has only a few counts. The V and J genes are TRBV28 and TRBJ2-7; D is uncertain. CDR3 size: 11 residues. The V gene lost 9 bases and the J gene lost 3 bases, with 9 bases spanning the gap. Germline CDR1 MDHEN, CDR2 SYDVKM. CDR3 sequence: CARPVRYEQYV. The CDR3 bases are TGTGCCAGGCCGGTCCGCTACGAGCAGTACGTC.

This chain connects TRBV7-9 to TRBJ2-3; D is perhaps TRBD2 (6 bases). The CDR3 totals 15 residues. Trimming took off 3 bases at V and 1 base at J, with 11 bases between the two ends. The germline V gene has CDR1 SEHNR and CDR2 FQNEAQ (reference sequence). For the CDR3, the DNA is TGTGCCAGCAGCTTGGTGGGACTTGGCACAGATACGCAGTATTTT. This sequence encodes CASSLVGLGTDTQYF.

The J gene is TRBJ1-5, the V gene TRBV7-8; possibly TRBD1 for D (5 bases). The V and J ends lost 5 bases and 1 base respectively, with 12 bases between them. Germline CDR1 and CDR2: SGHVS and FQNEAQ. The CDR3 loop spans 15 amino acids. CDR3 in amino acids: CASSPGRTSNQPQHF. CDR3 nucleotides: TGTGCCAGCAGCCCGGGACGCACGAGCAATCAGCCCCAGCATTTT.

The CDR3 sequence is CASSRTHRAANSPLHF. The CDR3 nucleotides read TGTGCCAGCAGCAGAACTCACAGGGCTGCAAATTCACCCCTCCACTTT. V gene TRBV7-2 combines with J gene TRBJ1-6, with D possibly matching TRBD1 (6 bases). CDR3 length: 16 residues. Trimming removed 5 bases from V and 7 bases from J, with 18 bases in between. Germline values: CDR1 SGHTA, CDR2 FQGNSA.